These 14 T cell receptor beta chains were all obtained from the same sample, sequenced in a study of response to subunit inactivated influenza vaccine. From the RT-PCR reads, TCRdb called clonotypes with MiXCR, one entry per CDR3 protein. The repertoire has approximately 310,000 distinct CDR3 sequences, 21% of them found once; the top ten carry 10% to 13%. Sequences were derived from PBMCs from blood, sampled 21 months after vaccination. Receptors originate from a man aged 50-75 years who received an inactivated influenza vaccine.

This chain connects TRBV18 to TRBJ2-3; no clear D. Germline V gene data show CDR1 as KGHSH and CDR2 as LQKENI. V lost 2 bases and J lost 2, with 8 bases in between. The CDR3 spans 14 residues. The DNA for the CDR3 is TGTGCCAGCTCACCATACTCCATCACAGATACGCAGTATTTT. This codes for CASSPYSITDTQYF.

The V gene is TRBV27, the J gene TRBJ2-3; unclear D gene. The germline V gene has CDR1 MNHEY and CDR2 SMNVEV (reference sequence). V was pared by 7 bases and J by 4 bases, with 12 bases between. The CDR3 is 13 residues long. This CDR3 is CASISSLADTQYF. The CDR3 nucleotides are TGTGCCAGCATTAGTTCGCTGGCAGATACGCAGTATTTT.

Comments on this clonotype: A read error may explain this, as a much larger clone is one base away. V usage is TRBV4-2 and J usage is TRBJ1-4; perhaps TRBD1 as D (6 bases). CDR3 size: 16 residues. The germline V gene has CDR1 LGHNA and CDR2 YNFKEQ. The CDR3 nucleotides are TGTGCCAGCAGCCAAGCCATAGGACAGAATAATGAAAAACTGTTATTT. Protein product: CASSQAIGQNNEKLLF.

Only a few counts were recorded for this clonotype. V usage is TRBV7-2 and J usage is TRBJ2-3; no definite D call. With 1 base removed from V and 4 bases from J, the gap between germline ends came to 9 bases. Looked up from germline, CDR1 is SGHTA and CDR2 is FQGNSA. This CDR3 has 14 residues. This chain's CDR3 is CASSLEGSADTQYF. Here the CDR3 DNA reads TGTGCCAGCAGCTTAGAAGGGTCTGCAGATACGCAGTATTTT.

This clonotype came up a few times. The V and J genes are TRBV20-1 and TRBJ1-2; maybe TRBD1 (6 bases). This CDR3 has 13 residues. Per the germline V gene, CDR1 is DFQATT and CDR2 is SNEGSKA (reference sequence). The V end was cut by 0 bases, the J end by 8 bases, with 13 bases between. The CDR3 DNA is TGCAGTGCTAGAGATAGTTCCAGGGGAGGCTACACCTTC. Encoded protein: CSARDSSRGGYTF.

The chain has TRBV10-3 and TRBJ2-7; tentatively, D is TRBD2 (5 bases). Germline CDR1 and CDR2: ENHRY and SYGVKD. The V end lost 0 bases, the J end lost 6 bases, and 15 bases lay between the germline ends. There are 15 residues in the CDR3. CDR3 in amino acids: CAISESTTIWGEQYF. DNA for the CDR3: TGTGCCATCAGTGAGTCGACTACGATATGGGGCGAGCAGTACTTC.

The chain joins TRBV18 to TRBJ1-1; D ambiguous. The CDR3 extends over 15 amino acids. V shed 1 base and J shed 0 bases, with 9 bases lying between them. Germline CDR1 reads KGHSH; CDR2 reads LQKENI. CDR3 amino acids: CASSPRVEMNTEAFF. DNA for the CDR3: TGTGCCAGCTCACCACGGGTGGAAATGAACACTGAAGCTTTCTTT.

This clonotype was seen ten or more times. The rearrangement uses TRBV20-1 and TRBJ1-4; D is perhaps TRBD1 (6 bases). Trimming took 1 base from V and 6 from J, leaving 15 bases between them. Germline CDR1 DFQATT, CDR2 SNEGSKA (reference sequence). This CDR3 spans 15 amino acids. CDR3 amino acids: CSARGGVAGDEKLFF. CDR3 nucleotide sequence: TGCAGTGCTAGAGGGGGCGTGGCAGGGGATGAAAAACTGTTTTTT.

This clonotype has a count of ten or more. This sequence joins TRBV12-3 or TRBV12-4 and TRBJ2-1, with 8 nucleotides matching TRBD2. This CDR3 region has 14 residues. V shed 8 bases and J 0 bases; nucleotides not matched to a gene: 3. The DNA of the CDR3 is TGTGCCAGCCGGGGGGGGAGCTCCTACAATGAGCAGTTCTTC. It translates to CASRGGSSYNEQFF.

This clonotype was recorded many times. This chain joins TRBV20-1 and TRBJ2-5; perhaps TRBD1 as D (6 bases). CDR1 is DFQATT, CDR2 SNEGSKA, per germline (reference sequence). Trimming stripped 1 base from V and 3 bases from J, with 12 bases between. The CDR3 totals 14 residues. In DNA form, the CDR3 reads TGCAGTGCTAGAGCCACGGACAGCAAAGAGACCCAGTACTTC. It codes for CSARATDSKETQYF.

The chain couples TRBV6-2 or TRBV6-3 to TRBJ1-1; TRBD1 might be the D (6 bases). The germline V gene has CDR1 MNHEY and CDR2 SVGEGT. Between the trimmed V and J ends, which lost 5 bases and 11 bases, there was a span of 15 bases. This CDR3 has 12 amino acids. As DNA, the CDR3 is TGTGCCAGCAGTCAGCCGGCAGGGGATGCTTTCTTT. This translates into CASSQPAGDAFF.

The chain links TRBV20-1 to TRBJ2-1, with D tentatively TRBD2 (6 bases). The CDR3 consists of 14 residues. V gave up 3 bases and J gave up 0 bases, with 9 bases separating them. Germline V gene lookup returns CDR1 DFQATT and CDR2 SNEGSKA (reference sequence). This CDR3 reads CSASRGSSYNEQFF. The DNA of the CDR3 is TGCAGTGCTAGCCGGGGGAGCTCCTACAATGAGCAGTTCTTC.

This clonotype has just a few counts. The chain joins TRBV19 to TRBJ2-2; D remains unclear. Trimming shortened V by 3 bases and J by 5 bases, and 7 bases separated the two germline ends. This CDR3 region has 13 residues. Looked up from germline, CDR1 is LNHDA and CDR2 is SQIVND (reference sequence). The CDR3 nucleotides read TGTGCCAGTAGTATCATAGGGACCGGGGAGCTGTTTTTT. This gives the protein CASSIIGTGELFF.

This clonotype was observed many times. This chain links TRBV5-6 with TRBJ2-1, with D uncertain. Germline CDR1 and CDR2: SGHDT and YYEEEE. This CDR3 has 16 residues. V was cut by 3 bases and J by 1 base, with 14 bases left in between. CDR3 residues: CASSSPHRSSYNEQFF. In DNA, the CDR3 is TGTGCCAGCAGCTCACCCCATCGTTCGTCCTACAATGAGCAGTTCTTC.